This T cell receptor (beta chain) is drawn from a study of identical twins. Regarding the study as a whole: Carriage of fewer insertions was seen in abundant cord blood beta clonotypes, whereas memory repertoires showed none.

Trimming cost V 2 bases and J 0 bases; bases outside gene matches: 2. The CDR3 consists of 15 residues. Germline CDR1 MNHNY, CDR2 SVGAGI (reference sequence). A template switching step contributed a universal primer site, while unique molecular identifiers were present in the cDNA. TCRdb independently ran MiXCR on the 5' RACE reads; one entry per CDR3 protein. Among roughly 1,500,000 distinct CDR3 sequences listed, roughly 35% were seen once. Donors uniformly comprised healthy Caucasians. This clonotype was counted only a few times. Its target is not known. This chain connects TRBV6-6 to TRBJ2-3, with 7 bases identical to TRBD2. The material sequenced was cord blood. The sequence came from a newborn girl in good health. The CDR3 is CASSYRAGSTDTQYF. Written as DNA, the CDR3 is TGTGCCAGCAGTTACCGAGCGGGGAGCACAGATACGCAGTATTTT.